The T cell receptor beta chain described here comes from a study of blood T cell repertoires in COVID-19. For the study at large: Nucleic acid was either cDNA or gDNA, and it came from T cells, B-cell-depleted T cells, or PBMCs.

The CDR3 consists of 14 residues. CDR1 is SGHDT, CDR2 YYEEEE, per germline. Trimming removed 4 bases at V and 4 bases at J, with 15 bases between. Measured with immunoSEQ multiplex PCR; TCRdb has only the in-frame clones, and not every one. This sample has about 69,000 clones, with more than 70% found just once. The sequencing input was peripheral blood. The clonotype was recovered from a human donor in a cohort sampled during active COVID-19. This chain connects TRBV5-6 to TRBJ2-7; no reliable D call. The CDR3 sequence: CASSRKLRQYEQYF. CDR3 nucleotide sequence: TGTGCCAGCAGCCGGAAGCTCAGGCAGTACGAGCAGTACTTC.